These T cell receptor beta chains were read from a single sample in a study of blood T cell repertoires in COVID-19. Profiling relied on immunoSEQ multiplex PCR, and the TCRdb table lists in-frame clones only, not all of them. Found here are fewer than 200,000 clones, about 80% of them singletons; the top ten hold 15% to 20%. The sample was PBMCs or T cells enriched from blood (not recorded which). All receptors derive from a woman in her 70s in a cohort exposed to, infected with or recovered from COVID-19 (not recorded which). CDR3s include the opening cysteine and the closing phenylalanine or tryptophan. D genes are given only for firm matches. Clone sizes are given selectively: once, few, many, or a class where the clone is expanded.

TRBV6-5	TRBJ2-2	TRBD2	-	TGTGCCTTCGAGGTAGCGGGAGCGAACACCGGGGAGCTGTTTTTT	CAFEVAGANTGELFF
TRBV11-2	TRBJ2-7	TRBD2	-	TGTGCCAGCAGCTTTCAGACTAGCGGGCGGGTATACGAGCAGTACTTC	CASSFQTSGRVYEQYF
TRBV5-1	TRBJ1-1	-	-	TGCGCCAGCAGCGCCATCCCATCGGAGGACACTGAAGCTTTCTTT	CASSAIPSEDTEAFF
TRBV7-2	TRBJ2-1	-	-	TGTGCCAGCAGCCTACAGGGCAACTACTACAATGAGCAGTTCTTC	CASSLQGNYYNEQFF
TRBV25-1	TRBJ2-3	-	-	TGTGCCAGCAGTGAACCAGGGTTAGTTACGCAGTATTTT	CASSEPGLVTQYF
TRBV7-9	TRBJ1-4	-	few	TGTGCCAGCAGCTCACAGGCAACTAATGAAAAACTGTTTTTT	CASSSQATNEKLFF
TRBV28	TRBJ1-2	-	-	TGTGCCAGCAGTCGACAGGACCTAAACTATGGCTACACCTTC	CASSRQDLNYGYTF
TRBV12-3/TRBV12-4	TRBJ1-1	TRBD1	-	TGTGCCAGCAGTCGACAGGGCGGGACTGAAGCTTTCTTT	CASSRQGGTEAFF
TRBV11-3	TRBJ2-7	-	-	TGTGCCAGCAGTCCGAGGCCGGGATCTTATTACGAGCAGTACTTC	CASSPRPGSYYEQYF
TRBV6-5	TRBJ2-7	TRBD1	-	TGTGCCAGCGGAAGATCGGGGACAGGGATCCACGAGCAGTACTTC	CASGRSGTGIHEQYF
TRBV5-4	TRBJ2-7	TRBD2	-	TGTGCCAGCAGCTTCCTAGCGGGGCCATCCTACGAGCAGTACTTC	CASSFLAGPSYEQYF
TRBV5-1	TRBJ2-7	-	few	TGCGCCAGCCAGCTGGCAGGGGCTACCTACGAGCAGTACTTC	CASQLAGATYEQYF
TRBV27	TRBJ2-1	TRBD2	-	TGTGCCAGCAGGACACTGGGACTAGCGGGAATCAATGAGCAGTTCTTC	CASRTLGLAGINEQFF
TRBV5-4	TRBJ2-2	TRBD2	-	TGTGCCAGCAGCTTGGCTGTGTCAGCGGGAGACACCGGGGAGCTGTTTTTT	CASSLAVSAGDTGELFF
TRBV28	TRBJ1-5	-	-	TGTGCCAGCAGTTTTTGGGACCAGGGGTTGGGCAATCAGCCCCAGCATTTT	CASSFWDQGLGNQPQHF
TRBV6-5	TRBJ2-1	TRBD1	once	TGTGCCAGCGGGGACAGGGGGCGCTACAATGAGCAGTTCTTC	CASGDRGRYNEQFF
TRBV7-2	TRBJ2-2	-	-	TGTGCCAGCAGCTTGAGGGACACTAACACCGGGGAGCTGTTTTTT	CASSLRDTNTGELFF
TRBV2	TRBJ2-7	TRBD2	-	TGTGCCAGCAGTGAAGGGCCGGGGGGCGAGCAGTACTTC	CASSEGPGGEQYF
TRBV3-1/TRBV3-2	TRBJ1-1	-	few	TGTGCCAGCAGCCAAGTGGCGAACACTGAAGCTTTCTTT	CASSQVANTEAFF
TRBV13	TRBJ2-1	-	few	TGTGCCAGCAGCAAAACACGGGACTTCAATGAGCAGTTCTTC	CASSKTRDFNEQFF
TRBV7-8	TRBJ2-7	TRBD1	-	TGTGCCAGCAGTTTCCAGGGGGTATACGAGCAGTACTTC	CASSFQGVYEQYF
TRBV1	TRBJ2-5	-	-	TGCACCAGCAGCCCTCCGAGGACTAGCGAAGAGACCCAGTACTTC	CTSSPPRTSEETQYF
TRBV18	TRBJ1-4	TRBD1	-	TGTGCCAGCTCACTTGTAGGGGGCTGGGAAAAACTGTTTTTT	CASSLVGGWEKLFF
TRBV28	TRBJ1-2	-	-	TGTGCCAGCAGTTTATACCGGTATGGCTACACCTTC	CASSLYRYGYTF
TRBV30	TRBJ1-3	TRBD1	-	TGTGCCTGGAGGGGGACAGGGGGAAACACCATATATTTT	CAWRGTGGNTIYF
TRBV15	TRBJ2-3	TRBD1	-	TGTGCCACCAGCAGAGGTGGGCAGGGGGAAGATACGCAGTATTTT	CATSRGGQGEDTQYF
TRBV28	TRBJ2-3	-	-	TGTGCCAGCACGGTCTCAGGGTTCACAGATACGCAGTATTTT	CASTVSGFTDTQYF
TRBV12-3/TRBV12-4	TRBJ2-1	TRBD2	-	TGTGCCAGCAGTTTTTGGCAGCGGGAAGAGTTCTTC	CASSFWQREEFF
TRBV5-1	TRBJ2-5	TRBD2	-	TGCGCCAGCAGCTTGAGCGGGAGAGAGACCCAGTACTTC	CASSLSGRETQYF
TRBV4-3	TRBJ2-5	-	-	TGCGCCAGCAGCCAATCCCGTACTTTGTACCAAGAGACCCAGTACTTC	CASSQSRTLYQETQYF
TRBV4-2	TRBJ1-2	TRBD1	-	TGTGCCAGCAGCCAGGCGACAGGGGAATATGGCTACACCTTC	CASSQATGEYGYTF
TRBV10-3	TRBJ1-3	TRBD1	-	TGTGCCATCAGTAACCAGGGGGCGGCTGGAAACACCATATATTTT	CAISNQGAAGNTIYF
TRBV4-3	TRBJ2-1	TRBD2	-	TGCGCCAGCAGCCAAGACGGGGGGACTCACAATGAGCAGTTCTTC	CASSQDGGTHNEQFF
TRBV24-1	TRBJ2-1	-	-	TGTGCCACCAGTGATTTGCGGGGTCAGCAGTTCTTC	CATSDLRGQQFF
TRBV18	TRBJ2-1	-	-	TGTGCCAGCTCACCAAACTGGCACAGCTACAATGAGCAGTTCTTC	CASSPNWHSYNEQFF
TRBV5-4	TRBJ1-1	-	-	TGTGCCAGCAGCTTCATCTCAGAGAACACTGAAGCTTTCTTT	CASSFISENTEAFF
TRBV19	TRBJ2-7	TRBD2	few	TGTGCCAGTAGTATAGTGGCGGGAGCCTACGAGCAGTACTTC	CASSIVAGAYEQYF
TRBV5-8	TRBJ1-4	TRBD1	many	TGTGCCAGCAGCCCTAGGACAGGCTATAATGAAAAACTGTTTTTT	CASSPRTGYNEKLFF
TRBV28	TRBJ1-6	-	-	TGTGCCAGCAGTACTTTCAGGGGCAACAATTCACCCCTCCACTTT	CASSTFRGNNSPLHF
TRBV11-1	TRBJ1-6	TRBD1	-	TGTGCCAGCAGCCTTGGACAGGGGGGTTCACCCCTCCACTTT	CASSLGQGGSPLHF
TRBV14	TRBJ2-1	-	-	TGTGCCAGCAGCCAAGGACTATACAATGAGCAGTTCTTC	CASSQGLYNEQFF
TRBV5-1	TRBJ2-7	TRBD1	-	TGCGCCAGCAGCTTGGGGACAGGGGGGAGCGAGCAGTACTTC	CASSLGTGGSEQYF
TRBV5-4	TRBJ2-5	TRBD1	few	TGTGCCAGCAGCTCCGGACAGGGGATGTGGGAGACCCAGTACTTC	CASSSGQGMWETQYF
TRBV18	TRBJ2-6	TRBD1	-	TGTGCCAGCGCCACAGGGGTGTCCAACGTCCTGACTTTC	CASATGVSNVLTF
TRBV11-2	TRBJ2-2	-	-	TGTGCCAGCAGCTTTCGGGGTACTCTTAACACCGGGGAGCTGTTTTTT	CASSFRGTLNTGELFF
TRBV28	TRBJ2-7	TRBD2	-	TGTGCCAGCACCCTAGCGGGAAAGGAGCAGTACTTC	CASTLAGKEQYF
TRBV18	TRBJ2-1	TRBD2	few	TGTGCCAGCTCACCCCGCGGGAGGGCCCCCAATGAGCAGTTCTTC	CASSPRGRAPNEQFF
TRBV27	TRBJ2-6	TRBD1	-	TGTGCCAGCAGTTTAGTGGCAGGGGGCTCCGGGGCCAACGTCCTGACTTTC	CASSLVAGGSGANVLTF
TRBV5-5	TRBJ2-3	TRBD1	-	TGTGCCAGCAGCTTAGGGACAGCTAGCACAGATACGCAGTATTTT	CASSLGTASTDTQYF
TRBV4-1	TRBJ1-6	-	-	TGCGCCAGCAGCCAAGAGGGCGTCTCCTATAATTCACCCCTCCACTTT	CASSQEGVSYNSPLHF
TRBV28	TRBJ1-1	-	once	TGTGCCAGCACTAACCGCGAGGGAAGTGCTGAAGCTTTCTTT	CASTNREGSAEAFF
TRBV7-8	TRBJ2-1	TRBD2	-	TGTGCCAGCAGCCATCTCGGACTAGCGGGAGACAATGAGCAGTTCTTC	CASSHLGLAGDNEQFF
TRBV5-5	TRBJ2-1	-	-	TGTGCCAGCAGCTTTATAAGGAGCAATGAGCAGTTCTTC	CASSFIRSNEQFF
TRBV2	TRBJ1-5	TRBD1	-	TGTGCCAGCAGCGGGACAGGGGATGTTCAGCCCCAGCATTTT	CASSGTGDVQPQHF
TRBV3-1/TRBV3-2	TRBJ1-2	-	-	TGTGCCAGCAGCCCACTTCGGGGGAATGGCTACACCTTC	CASSPLRGNGYTF
TRBV24-1	TRBJ2-5	TRBD2	-	TGTGCCACCAGTGACCGGGGGGGTGAGACCCAGTACTTC	CATSDRGGETQYF
TRBV18	TRBJ1-1	-	few	TGTGCCAGCTCAGGTCGGACGGGGGAGAACACTGAAGCTTTCTTT	CASSGRTGENTEAFF
TRBV5-6	TRBJ2-7	-	-	TGTGCCAGCAGCTCCGGGGTATCCTACGAGCAGTACTTC	CASSSGVSYEQYF
TRBV25-1	TRBJ2-2	-	-	TGTGCCAGCAGTGATCAGGGGTTGGCCGGGGAGCTGTTTTTT	CASSDQGLAGELFF
TRBV12-1	TRBJ2-7	-	few	TGTGCCAGCAGCTTCCTCCCCTACGAGCAGTACTTC	CASSFLPYEQYF